These 2 T cell receptor beta chains came from one sample sequenced in a study of circulating and synovial CD4+ cells in juvenile arthritis. TCRdb keeps only in-frame clones here, not all; method: immunoSEQ multiplex PCR. In the table there are 30,000 to 35,000 clones, roughly 96% of which are singletons. Sequencing input: CD4+ T cells from blood. These receptors originate from a human donor with juvenile idiopathic arthritis.

This chain joins TRBV10-3 and TRBJ2-1, with D tentatively TRBD1 (5 bases). The CDR3 runs to 14 residues. The V end was cut by 2 bases, the J end by 6 bases, with 11 bases between. Germline V gene lookup returns CDR1 ENHRY and CDR2 SYGVKD. The CDR3 DNA follows: TGTGCCATCAGTGAGACAGGTCCGGCCAATGAGCAGTTCTTC. It encodes CAISETGPANEQFF.

The rearrangement uses TRBV7-6 and TRBJ2-7; 7 nucleotides match TRBD1. Germline V gene lookup returns CDR1 SGHVS and CDR2 FNYEAQ. The V segment lost 5 bases and the J segment 0 bases; nucleotides outside the gene matches: 10. The CDR3 contains 16 residues. The CDR3: CASSGQTGPYSYEQYF. The CDR3 nucleotides read TGTGCCAGCAGCGGACAGACAGGGCCATACTCCTACGAGCAGTACTTC.